This T cell receptor (beta chain) was documented in a study of shared clonotypes between healthy human individuals. Only one count was recorded for this clone. The CDR3 is made up of 16 amino acids. CDR1 SGHNT and CDR2 YYREEE come from the germline V gene (reference sequence). V dropped 4 bases and J dropped 3 bases, with 19 bases sitting between them. TCRdb's copy holds only in-frame clones and misses some; the assay was immunoSEQ multiplex PCR. The sample records roughly 1 million clones, roughly 70% being singletons. The rearrangement joins TRBV5-4 to TRBJ2-5; maybe TRBD2 (6 bases). This clonotype originated in a man between 18 and 35 years old in good health. Sequenced input: memory CD4+ T cells sorted from blood. Subset described: CD45RA-negative fraction. CDR3 sequence: CASSTGRAGSKETQYF. The CDR3 DNA follows: TGTGCCAGCAGCACCGGCCGAGCGGGCTCTAAAGAGACCCAGTACTTC.